This T cell receptor (beta chain) was sequenced in a study of T cells in Graves' hyperthyroidism and ophthalmopathy. Germline loops: CDR1 ENHRY, CDR2 SYGVKD. The CDR3 is made up of 13 amino acids. The germline V and J ends were trimmed by 4 bases and 4 bases, with 7 bases remaining between them. Cells are PBMCs isolated from 10 ml of fresh blood. RNA transcripts yielded amplified TCR beta CDR3 regions. Researchers ran a first-round RT-PCR on the TCR CDR3 using the HTBI primer set. TCRdb called the multiplex PCR reads again in MiXCR, with one record for every CDR3 protein. The sample carries roughly 500,000 distinct CDR3 sequences, approximately 23% recorded once. This clonotype has more than one count but fewer than ten.

The receptor was derived from a woman aged 70-85 years with Graves' ophthalmopathy. Sequenced material: blood. The chain combines TRBV10-3 with TRBJ1-4, with D hard to call. Here the CDR3 reads CAISGAHNEKLFF. The CDR3 DNA reads TGTGCCATCAGTGGGGCCCATAATGAAAAACTGTTTTTT.